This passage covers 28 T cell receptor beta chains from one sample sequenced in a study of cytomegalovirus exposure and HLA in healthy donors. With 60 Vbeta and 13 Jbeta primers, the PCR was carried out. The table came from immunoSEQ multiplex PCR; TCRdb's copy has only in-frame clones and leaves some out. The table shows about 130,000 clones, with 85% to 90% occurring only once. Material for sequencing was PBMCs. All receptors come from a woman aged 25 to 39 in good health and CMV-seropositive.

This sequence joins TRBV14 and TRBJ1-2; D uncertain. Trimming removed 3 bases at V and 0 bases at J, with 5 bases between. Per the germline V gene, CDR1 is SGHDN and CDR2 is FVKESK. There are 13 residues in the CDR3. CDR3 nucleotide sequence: TGTGCCAGCAGCCACGGGACTAACTATGGCTACACCTTC. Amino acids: CASSHGTNYGYTF.

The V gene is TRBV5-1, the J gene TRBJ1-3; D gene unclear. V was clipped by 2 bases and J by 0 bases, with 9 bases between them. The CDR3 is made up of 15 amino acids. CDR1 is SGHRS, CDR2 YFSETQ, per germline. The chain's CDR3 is CASSLDGYSGNTIYF. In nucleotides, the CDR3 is TGCGCCAGCAGCTTAGACGGGTACTCTGGAAACACCATATATTTT.

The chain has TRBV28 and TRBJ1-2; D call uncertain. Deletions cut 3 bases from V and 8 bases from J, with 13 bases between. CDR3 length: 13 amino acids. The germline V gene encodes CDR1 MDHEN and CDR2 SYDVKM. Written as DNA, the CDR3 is TGTGCCAGCAGTTTGATCAGTTCGAGGGGCTACACCTTC. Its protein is CASSLISSRGYTF.

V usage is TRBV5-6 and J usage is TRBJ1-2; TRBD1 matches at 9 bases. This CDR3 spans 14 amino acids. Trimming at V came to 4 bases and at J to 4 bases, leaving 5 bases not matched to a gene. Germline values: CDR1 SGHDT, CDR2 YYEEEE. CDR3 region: CASSGGQGAYGYTF. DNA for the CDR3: TGTGCCAGCAGCGGGGGACAGGGAGCCTATGGCTACACCTTC.

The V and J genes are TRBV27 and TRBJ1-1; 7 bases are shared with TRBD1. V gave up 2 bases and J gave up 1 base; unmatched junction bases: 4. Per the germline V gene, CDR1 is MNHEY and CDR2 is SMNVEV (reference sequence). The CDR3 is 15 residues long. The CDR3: CASSLTGAPNTEAFF. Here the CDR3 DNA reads TGTGCCAGCAGTTTAACAGGGGCCCCGAACACTGAAGCTTTCTTT.

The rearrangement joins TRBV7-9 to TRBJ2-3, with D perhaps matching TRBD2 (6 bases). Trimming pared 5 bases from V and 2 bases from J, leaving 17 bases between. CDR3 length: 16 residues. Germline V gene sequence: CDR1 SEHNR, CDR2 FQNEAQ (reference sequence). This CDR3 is CASSPTGGTFTDTQYF. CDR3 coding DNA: TGTGCCAGCAGCCCTACCGGGGGAACCTTCACAGATACGCAGTATTTT.

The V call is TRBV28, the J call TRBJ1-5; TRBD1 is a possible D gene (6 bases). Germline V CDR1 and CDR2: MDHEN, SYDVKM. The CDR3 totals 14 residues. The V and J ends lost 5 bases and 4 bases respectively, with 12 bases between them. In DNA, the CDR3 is TGTGCCAGCAGTACCCCAGGGGCAAATCAGCCCCAGCATTTT. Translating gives CASSTPGANQPQHF. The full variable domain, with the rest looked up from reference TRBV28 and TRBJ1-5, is DVKVTQSSRYLVKRTGEKVFLECVQDMDHENMFWYRQDPGLGLRLIYFSYDVKMKEKGDIPEGYSVSREKKERFSLILESASTNQTSMYLCASSTPGANQPQHFGDGTRLSIL.

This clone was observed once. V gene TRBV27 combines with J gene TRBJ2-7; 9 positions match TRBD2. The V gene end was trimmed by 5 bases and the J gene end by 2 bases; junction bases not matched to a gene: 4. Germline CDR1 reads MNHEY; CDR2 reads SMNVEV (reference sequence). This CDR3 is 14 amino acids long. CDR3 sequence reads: CASSPAGGTYEQYF. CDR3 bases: TGTGCCAGCAGTCCGGCGGGGGGGACCTACGAGCAGTACTTC.

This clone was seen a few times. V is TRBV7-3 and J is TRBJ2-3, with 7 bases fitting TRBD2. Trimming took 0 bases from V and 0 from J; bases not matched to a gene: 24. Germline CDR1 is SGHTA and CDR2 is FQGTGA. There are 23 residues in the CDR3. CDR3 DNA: TGTGCCAGCAGCTTAACGCCTTGGGTACCCGGGACTACTTTACCCTCTAGCACAGATACGCAGTATTTT. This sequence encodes CASSLTPWVPGTTLPSSTDTQYF.

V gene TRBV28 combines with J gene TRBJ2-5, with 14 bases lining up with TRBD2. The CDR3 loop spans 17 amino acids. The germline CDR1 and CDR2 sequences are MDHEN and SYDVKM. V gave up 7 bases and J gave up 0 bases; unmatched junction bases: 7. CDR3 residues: CASTPGTSGGYQETQYF. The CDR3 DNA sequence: TGTGCCAGCACCCCCGGGACTAGCGGGGGATACCAAGAGACCCAGTACTTC.

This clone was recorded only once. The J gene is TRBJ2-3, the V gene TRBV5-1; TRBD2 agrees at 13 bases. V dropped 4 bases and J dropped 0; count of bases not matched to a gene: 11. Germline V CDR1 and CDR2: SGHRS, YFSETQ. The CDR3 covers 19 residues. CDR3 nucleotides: TGCGCCAGCAGCGGGGGACAGCTGGGACTAGCGGGAAGCACAGATACGCAGTATTTT. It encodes CASSGGQLGLAGSTDTQYF.

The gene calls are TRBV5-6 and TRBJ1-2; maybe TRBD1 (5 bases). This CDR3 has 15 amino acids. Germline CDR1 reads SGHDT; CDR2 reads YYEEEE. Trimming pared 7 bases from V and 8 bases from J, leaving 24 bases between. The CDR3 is CASVDRNTAMSGYTF. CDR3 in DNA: TGTGCCAGCGTCGACAGAAACACCGCGATGTCCGGCTACACCTTC.

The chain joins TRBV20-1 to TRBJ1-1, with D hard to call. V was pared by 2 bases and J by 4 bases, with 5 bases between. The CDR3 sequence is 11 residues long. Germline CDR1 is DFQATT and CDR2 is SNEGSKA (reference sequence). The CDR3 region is CSARPGTEAFF. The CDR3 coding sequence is TGCAGTGCTAGACCGGGCACTGAAGCTTTCTTT.

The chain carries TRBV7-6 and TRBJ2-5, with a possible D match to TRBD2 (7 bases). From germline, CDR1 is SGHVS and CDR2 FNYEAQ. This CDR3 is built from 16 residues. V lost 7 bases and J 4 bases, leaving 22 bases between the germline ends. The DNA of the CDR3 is TGTGCCAGCACCCGGGGGCCGGGGGGCATGGGAGAGACCCAGTACTTC. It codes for CASTRGPGGMGETQYF.

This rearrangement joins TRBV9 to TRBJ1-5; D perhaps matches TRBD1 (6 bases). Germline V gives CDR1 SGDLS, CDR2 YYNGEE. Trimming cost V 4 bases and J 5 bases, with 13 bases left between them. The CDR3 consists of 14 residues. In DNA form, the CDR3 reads TGTGCCAGCAGCCTCGGACAGCTATATCAGCCCCAGCATTTT. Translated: CASSLGQLYQPQHF.

The CDR3, as DNA: TGTGCCAGCAAGGACAACCTTAACTATGGCTACACCTTC. Encoded protein: CASKDNLNYGYTF. The rearrangement links TRBV6-5 to TRBJ1-2; a weak D match, TRBD1 (5 bases). The CDR3 spans 13 residues. With 7 bases removed from V and 1 base from J, the gap between germline ends came to 10 bases. Per germline, CDR1 MNHEY and CDR2 SVGAGI.

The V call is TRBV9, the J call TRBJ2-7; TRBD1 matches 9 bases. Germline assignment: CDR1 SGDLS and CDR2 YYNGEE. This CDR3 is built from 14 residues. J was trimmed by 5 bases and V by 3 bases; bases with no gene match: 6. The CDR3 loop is CASSAQGTGNEQYF. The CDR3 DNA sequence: TGTGCCAGCAGCGCCCAAGGGACAGGGAACGAGCAGTACTTC.

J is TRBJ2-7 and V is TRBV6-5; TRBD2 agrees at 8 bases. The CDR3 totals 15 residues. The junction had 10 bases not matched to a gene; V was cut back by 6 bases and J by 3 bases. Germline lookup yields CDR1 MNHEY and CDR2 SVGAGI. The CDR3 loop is CASSRSSGDHYEQYF. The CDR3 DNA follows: TGTGCCAGCAGCCGGAGTAGCGGGGACCACTACGAGCAGTACTTC.

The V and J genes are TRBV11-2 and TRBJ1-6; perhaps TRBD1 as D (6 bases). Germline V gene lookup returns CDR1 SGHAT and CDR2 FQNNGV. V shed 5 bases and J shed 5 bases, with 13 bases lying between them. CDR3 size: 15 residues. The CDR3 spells CASSARQVHNSPLHF. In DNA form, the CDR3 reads TGTGCCAGCAGCGCAAGACAGGTGCATAATTCACCCCTCCACTTT. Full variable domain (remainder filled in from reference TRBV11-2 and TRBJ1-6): EAGVAQSPRYKIIEKRQSVAFWCNPISGHATLYWYQQILGQGPKLLIQFQNNGVVDDSQLPKDRFSAERLKGVDSTLKIQPAKLEDSAVYLCASSARQVHNSPLHFGNGTRLTVT.

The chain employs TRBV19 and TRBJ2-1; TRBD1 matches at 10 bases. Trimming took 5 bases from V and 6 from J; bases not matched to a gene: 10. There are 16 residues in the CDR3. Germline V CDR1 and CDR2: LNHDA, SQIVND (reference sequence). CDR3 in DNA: TGTGCCAGTAGTCCTCTCGGGACAGGGGTGGTCAATGAGCAGTTCTTC. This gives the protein CASSPLGTGVVNEQFF.

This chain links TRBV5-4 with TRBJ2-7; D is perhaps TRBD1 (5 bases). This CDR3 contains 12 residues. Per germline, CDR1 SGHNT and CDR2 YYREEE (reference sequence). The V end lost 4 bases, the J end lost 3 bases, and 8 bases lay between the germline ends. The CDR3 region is CASSIQGYEQYF. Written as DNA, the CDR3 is TGTGCCAGCAGCATCCAGGGCTACGAGCAGTACTTC.

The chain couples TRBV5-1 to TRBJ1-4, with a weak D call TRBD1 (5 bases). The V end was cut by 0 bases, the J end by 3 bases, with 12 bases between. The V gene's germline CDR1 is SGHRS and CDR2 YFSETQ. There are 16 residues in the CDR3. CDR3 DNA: TGCGCCAGCAGCTTGGGGGTTGACAGCTCTAATGAAAAACTGTTTTTT. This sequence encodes CASSLGVDSSNEKLFF.

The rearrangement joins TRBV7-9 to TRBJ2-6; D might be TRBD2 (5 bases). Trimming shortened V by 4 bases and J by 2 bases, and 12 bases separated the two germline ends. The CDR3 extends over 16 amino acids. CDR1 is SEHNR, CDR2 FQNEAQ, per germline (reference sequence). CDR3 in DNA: TGTGCCAGCAGCTCCGACTGGGGAGCTGGGGCCAACGTCCTGACTTTC. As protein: CASSSDWGAGANVLTF.

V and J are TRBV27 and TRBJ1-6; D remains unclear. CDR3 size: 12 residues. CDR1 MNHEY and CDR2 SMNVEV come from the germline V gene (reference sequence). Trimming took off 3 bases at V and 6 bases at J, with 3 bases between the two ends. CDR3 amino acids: CASSFRNSPLHF. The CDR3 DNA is TGTGCCAGCAGTTTCCGTAATTCACCCCTCCACTTT.

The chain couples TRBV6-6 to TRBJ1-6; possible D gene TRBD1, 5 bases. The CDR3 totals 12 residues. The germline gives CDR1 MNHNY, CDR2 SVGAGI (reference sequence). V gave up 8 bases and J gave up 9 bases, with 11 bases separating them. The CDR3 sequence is CASHRRGSPLHF. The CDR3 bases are TGTGCCAGCCACAGGCGGGGTTCACCCCTCCACTTT.

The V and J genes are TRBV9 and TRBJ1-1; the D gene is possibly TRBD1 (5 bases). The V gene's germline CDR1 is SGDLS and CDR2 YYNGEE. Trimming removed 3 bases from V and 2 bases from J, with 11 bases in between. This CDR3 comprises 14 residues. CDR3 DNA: TGTGCCAGCAGCGAGGGCAGGGCAAACACTGAAGCTTTCTTT. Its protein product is CASSEGRANTEAFF.

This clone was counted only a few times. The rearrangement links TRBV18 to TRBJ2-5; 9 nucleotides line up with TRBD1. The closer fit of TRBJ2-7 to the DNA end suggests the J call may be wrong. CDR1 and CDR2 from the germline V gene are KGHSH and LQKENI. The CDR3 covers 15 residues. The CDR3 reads CASSPGTGSSYEQYF. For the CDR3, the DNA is TGTGCCAGCTCACCAGGGACAGGGAGCTCCTACGAGCAGTACTTC.

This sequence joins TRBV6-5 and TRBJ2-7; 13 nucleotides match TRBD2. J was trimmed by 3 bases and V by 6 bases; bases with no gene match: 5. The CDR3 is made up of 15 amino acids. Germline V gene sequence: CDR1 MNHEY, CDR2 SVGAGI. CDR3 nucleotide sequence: TGTGCCAGCAGCAGGACTAGCGGGGGAATCTACGAGCAGTACTTC. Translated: CASSRTSGGIYEQYF.